Presented here are 32 T cell receptor beta chains from one specimen sequenced in a study of CD8 T cells in ankylosing spondylitis. Study outcomes and limitations: A TCR beta motif of several highly homologous variants appeared characteristic of ankylosing spondylitis blood.

These receptors' targets are unknown. TCRdb processed the 5' RACE reads anew with MiXCR; each CDR3 protein has one entry. The sample shows just under 550,000 distinct CDR3 sequences, about 12% of them seen only once. The source material was blood, either unsorted or a sorted T cell fraction (not recorded which). Receptor source: a male donor with ankylosing spondylitis.

Ten or more counts support this clonotype. The V gene is TRBV3-1, the J gene TRBJ1-5; maybe TRBD1 (6 bases). This CDR3 spans 15 amino acids. Germline V gene data show CDR1 as LGHDT and CDR2 as YNNKEL (reference sequence). V lost 2 bases to trimming and J lost 9 bases, with 17 bases between them. CDR3 residues: CASSQRPNLQGPQHF. The CDR3 DNA follows: TGTGCCAGCAGCCAAAGGCCGAACCTACAGGGGCCCCAGCATTTT.

This clonotype showed up just a few times. V is TRBV20-1 and J is TRBJ1-2; D unresolved. Germline loops: CDR1 DFQATT, CDR2 SNEGSKA (reference sequence). V was pared by 4 bases and J by 7 bases, with 16 bases between. The CDR3 consists of 13 residues. The CDR3 nucleotides are TGCAGTGCTACTGAGACTTCCCATATTGGCTACACCTTC. Translating it yields CSATETSHIGYTF.

This clonotype was observed at least ten times. The chain is built from TRBV7-8 and TRBJ2-4; 9 nucleotides agree with TRBD2. The CDR3 is 16 amino acids. The V gene's germline CDR1 is SGHVS and CDR2 FQNEAQ. Trimming at V came to 1 base and at J to 4 bases, leaving 5 bases not matched to a gene. The CDR3 nucleotides read TGTGCCAGCAGCTTAGTGGGGACTAGCCGAAAAAACATTCAGTACTTC. Its translation is CASSLVGTSRKNIQYF.

The chain employs TRBV14 and TRBJ2-2; D remains ambiguous. CDR1 SGHDN and CDR2 FVKESK come from the germline V gene. Trimming left V 1 base short and J 8 bases short, with 8 bases between. The CDR3 runs to 13 residues. The CDR3 protein is CASSQVRQGELFF. DNA of the CDR3: TGTGCCAGCAGCCAAGTAAGGCAAGGGGAGCTGTTTTTT. Full variable domain (outside the CDR3, taken from reference TRBV14 and TRBJ2-2): EAGVTQFPSHSVIEKGQTVTLRCDPISGHDNLYWYRRVMGKEIKFLLHFVKESKQDESGMPNNRFLAERTGGTYSTLKVQPAELEDSGVYFCASSQVRQGELFFGEGSRLTVL.

CDR3: CALTSTSTDTQYF. The CDR3 nucleotides read TGTGCCTTGACGAGTACTAGCACAGATACGCAGTATTTT. The J gene is TRBJ2-3, the V gene TRBV30; D unclear. V was pared by 7 bases and J by 0 bases, with 11 bases between. The CDR3 loop spans 13 amino acids. From germline, CDR1 is GTSNPN and CDR2 SVGIG (reference sequence).

As DNA, the CDR3 is TGTGCCAGCAGCCAATTTGAGGGGCCCTACAATGAGCAGTTCTTC. This encodes CASSQFEGPYNEQFF. The chain links TRBV14 to TRBJ2-1; either TRBD1 or TRBD2 may fit D (5 bases each). Trimming took 2 bases from V and 2 from J, leaving 10 bases between them. Germline V CDR1 and CDR2: SGHDN, FVKESK. CDR3 length: 15 amino acids.

This chain joins TRBV7-8 and TRBJ1-2; D unresolved. The length of the CDR3 is 12 residues. V gave up 8 bases and J gave up 4 bases, with 11 bases separating them. Germline V gives CDR1 SGHVS, CDR2 FQNEAQ. The CDR3 loop reads CASGRRSYGYTF. The CDR3 nucleotides are TGTGCCAGCGGGCGGAGAAGCTATGGCTACACCTTC.

This rearrangement joins TRBV2 to TRBJ1-6, with unresolved D. The CDR3 totals 13 residues. V shed 4 bases and J shed 10 bases, with 11 bases lying between them. The V gene's germline CDR1 is SNHLY and CDR2 FYNNEI. This CDR3 is CASSVEGVSPLHF. The CDR3 nucleotides are TGTGCCAGCAGTGTTGAGGGAGTATCACCCCTCCACTTT.

This clonotype was recorded a few times. This CDR3 is CSARQAGAYEQYF. Here the CDR3 DNA reads TGCAGTGCTAGACAGGCAGGGGCCTACGAGCAGTACTTC. This chain links TRBV20-1 with TRBJ2-7; TRBD1 might be the D (6 bases). Germline-derived CDR1 and CDR2 are DFQATT and SNEGSKA (reference sequence). V dropped 2 bases and J dropped 2 bases, with 10 bases sitting between them. This CDR3 is 13 amino acids long.

The chain couples TRBV6-1 to TRBJ2-3; D is perhaps TRBD2 (6 bases). This CDR3 has 15 residues. Deletions cut 7 bases from V and 3 bases from J, with 17 bases between. Germline assignment: CDR1 MNHNS and CDR2 SASEGT. The DNA for the CDR3 is TGTGCCAGCACCCGCGGGGCGGTCAGGACAGATACGCAGTATTTT. Translating it yields CASTRGAVRTDTQYF.

The DNA for the CDR3 is TGCAGTGCTTCGCAGGGAAGAAGCACAGATACGCAGTATTTT. Translating it yields CSASQGRSTDTQYF. V gene TRBV20-1 combines with J gene TRBJ2-3; a weak D match, TRBD1 (5 bases). Germline CDR1 reads DFQATT; CDR2 reads SNEGSKA (reference sequence). The CDR3 loop spans 14 amino acids. With 5 bases removed from V and 0 bases from J, the gap between germline ends came to 12 bases.

The sample holds a few counts of this clonotype. The CDR3 sequence: CSAERGGLGSYEQYF. In DNA, the CDR3 is TGCAGTGCAGAACGAGGGGGACTAGGGTCCTACGAGCAGTACTTC. V gene TRBV20-1 combines with J gene TRBJ2-7, with 8 bases that match TRBD2. Losses at the gene ends were 6 bases for V and 1 base for J; bases not matched to a gene: 11. The CDR3 is 15 amino acids. The germline CDR1 and CDR2 sequences are DFQATT and SNEGSKA (reference sequence).

The chain carries TRBV7-8 and TRBJ2-2, with 7 bases that match TRBD1. J was trimmed by 7 bases and V by 6 bases; bases with no gene match: 11. This CDR3 is built from 15 residues. Germline lookup yields CDR1 SGHVS and CDR2 FQNEAQ. Here the CDR3 DNA reads TGTGCCAGCAGTAAACAGGGGTTTATTGGCGGGGAGCTGTTTTTT. Translation gives CASSKQGFIGGELFF.

The V and J genes are TRBV30 and TRBJ2-1, with D perhaps matching TRBD2 (6 bases). V lost 1 base and J 8 bases, leaving 15 bases between the germline ends. Germline assignment: CDR1 GTSNPN and CDR2 SVGIG (reference sequence). This CDR3 region has 14 residues. The CDR3 region has the DNA TGTGCCTGGAGTGCCACCGGGAGTTACGATGAGCAGTTCTTC. Translating gives CAWSATGSYDEQFF.

This chain uses TRBV20-1 with TRBJ1-1, with TRBD1 as a possible D gene (5 bases). The CDR3 sequence is 13 residues long. V gave up 3 bases and J gave up 8 bases, with 16 bases separating them. Germline V CDR1 and CDR2: DFQATT, SNEGSKA (reference sequence). The CDR3 loop is CSASPRDPLEAFF. In nucleotides, the CDR3 is TGCAGTGCTAGTCCCCGGGACCCACTGGAAGCTTTCTTT.

The chain links TRBV11-2 to TRBJ2-7; D gene ambiguous. The germline V gene encodes CDR1 SGHAT and CDR2 FQNNGV. V lost 0 bases to trimming and J lost 0 bases, with 9 bases between them. This CDR3 contains 15 residues. CDR3 sequence (DNA): TGTGCCAGCAGCTTAGATATAGGCCGCTCCTACGAGCAGTACGTC. Protein product: CASSLDIGRSYEQYV.

This clonotype was seen more than once but under ten times. V gene TRBV6-1 combines with J gene TRBJ1-6, with TRBD1 matching over 11 bases. The CDR3 totals 15 residues. Germline V gene sequence: CDR1 MNHNS, CDR2 SASEGT. The V gene end was trimmed by 6 bases and the J gene end by 5 bases; junction bases not matched to a gene: 3. The CDR3 nucleotides read TGTGCCAGCAGAGGGACAGGGGGGAATAATTCACCCCTCCACTTT. Its translation: CASRGTGGNNSPLHF.

This chain uses TRBV5-1 with TRBJ2-7; the match to TRBD1 covers 9 bases. Per germline, CDR1 SGHRS and CDR2 YFSETQ. J gave up 6 bases and V 5 bases, and 6 bases lay outside the gene matches. The CDR3 has 13 amino acids. The CDR3 protein is CASSWDRAPEQYF. Here the CDR3 DNA reads TGCGCCAGCAGTTGGGACAGGGCTCCCGAGCAGTACTTC. Together with reference TRBV5-1 and TRBJ2-7, the CDR3 gives the full variable domain: KAGVTQTPRYLIKTRGQQVTLSCSPISGHRSVSWYQQTPGQGLQFLFEYFSETQRNKGNFPGRFSGRQFSNSRSEMNVSTLELGDSALYLCASSWDRAPEQYFGPGTRLTVT.

This clonotype has only a few counts. This chain joins TRBV7-8 and TRBJ1-2, with D unresolved. Germline CDR1 is SGHVS and CDR2 is FQNEAQ. V shed 4 bases and J shed 6 bases, with 15 bases lying between them. This CDR3 comprises 14 residues. This CDR3 reads CASSSDGYYDGYTF. The CDR3 DNA reads as TGTGCCAGCAGCTCGGACGGGTATTACGATGGCTACACCTTC.

CDR3 region: CASSPQTGSYEQYF. The CDR3 nucleotides read TGTGCCAGCAGCCCTCAGACAGGCTCCTACGAGCAGTACTTC. The genes are TRBV7-8 and TRBJ2-7; D might be TRBD1 (6 bases). Per the germline V gene, CDR1 is SGHVS and CDR2 is FQNEAQ. V was trimmed by 5 bases and J by 0 bases, leaving 11 bases between them. The CDR3 contains 14 residues.

There are a few counts of this clonotype. V usage is TRBV20-1 and J usage is TRBJ2-2; D unclear. V lost 6 bases and J lost 1, with 15 bases in between. The CDR3 is made up of 15 amino acids. Germline V lookup: CDR1 DFQATT, CDR2 SNEGSKA (reference sequence). For the CDR3, the DNA is TGCAGTGCGATAGCCGCCAGGATGAACACCGGGGAGCTGTTTTTT. As protein: CSAIAARMNTGELFF.

CDR3 nucleotides: TGTGCCAGCAGTTTAGTCGGACTAGTAGGTGAGCAGTTCTTC. As protein: CASSLVGLVGEQFF. The chain is built from TRBV12-3 or TRBV12-4 and TRBJ2-1; 7 nucleotides agree with TRBD2. CDR3 length: 14 residues. Trimming took 1 base from V and 9 from J; bases not matched to a gene: 6.

J is TRBJ2-2 and V is TRBV20-1, with 8 bases identical to TRBD2. Germline lookup yields CDR1 DFQATT and CDR2 SNEGSKA (reference sequence). This CDR3 spans 17 amino acids. With V trimmed by 0 bases and J by 4 bases, 10 bases remained unmatched. The CDR3 sequence is CSAREEVAGRATGELFF. The CDR3 nucleotides read TGCAGTGCTAGAGAAGAGGTAGCGGGGCGAGCCACCGGGGAGCTGTTTTTT.

This clonotype has only a few counts. This chain's CDR3 is CASSLGQGSIQYF. The CDR3 nucleotides are TGTGCCAGCAGCTTGGGACAGGGCTCCATTCAGTACTTC. The chain joins TRBV7-7 to TRBJ2-4; 9 bases are a match to TRBD1. Germline-derived CDR1 and CDR2 are SSHAT and FNYEAQ (reference sequence). The CDR3 is made up of 13 amino acids. Losses at the gene ends were 3 bases for V and 9 bases for J; bases not matched to a gene: 3.

The chain uses TRBV5-6 and TRBJ2-1; D remains ambiguous. This CDR3 has 17 residues. Trimming took 3 bases from V and 5 from J, leaving 21 bases between them. Germline V gene data show CDR1 as SGHDT and CDR2 as YYEEEE. The CDR3 DNA sequence: TGTGCCAGCAGCTCGGAATTGTCCAGAAGGGCAAACAATGAGCAGTTCTTC. It translates to CASSSELSRRANNEQFF.

The chain has TRBV11-2 and TRBJ2-1; TRBD1 might be the D (6 bases). Per germline, CDR1 SGHAT and CDR2 FQNNGV. This CDR3 region has 16 residues. V gave up 1 base and J gave up 4 bases, with 14 bases separating them. The CDR3 DNA follows: TGTGCCAGCAGCTTAGTCGTAGGACAGAGTTACAATGAGCAGTTCTTC. This translates into CASSLVVGQSYNEQFF.

The V gene is TRBV5-1, the J gene TRBJ2-1; 8 nucleotides align to TRBD2. V shed 5 bases, J shed 3 bases, and the junction held 7 bases outside the gene matches. The germline V gene has CDR1 SGHRS and CDR2 YFSETQ. This CDR3 has 15 amino acids. CDR3 in DNA: TGCGCCAGCAGTTTGACTAGCGCGAACTACAATGAGCAGTTCTTC. Its translation: CASSLTSANYNEQFF.

This clonotype has only one observation. The chain has TRBV20-1 and TRBJ2-1; 12 bases match TRBD2. CDR1 and CDR2 from the germline V gene are DFQATT and SNEGSKA (reference sequence). This CDR3 has 17 amino acids. J lost 6 bases, V lost 3 bases, and 12 bases had no gene match. Here the CDR3 DNA reads TGCAGTGCTAGGAGCCTAGCGGGAGGGCCGTTCGGCAATGAGCAGTTCTTC. This translates into CSARSLAGGPFGNEQFF.

The chain couples TRBV7-2 to TRBJ2-1; 9 positions agree with TRBD2. The CDR3 has 14 amino acids. Trimming removed 1 base from V and 13 bases from J; junction bases left unmatched: 8. Germline CDR1 is SGHTA and CDR2 is FQGNSA. The CDR3 is CASSLEGTSQIQFF. The DNA for the CDR3 is TGTGCCAGCAGCTTAGAGGGGACTAGCCAGATCCAGTTCTTC.

The table lists this clonotype with a few counts. CDR3: CASSVDGNYGYTF. The DNA of the CDR3 is TGTGCCAGCAGCGTCGACGGTAACTATGGCTACACCTTC. This sequence joins TRBV9 and TRBJ1-2; D gene uncertain. The CDR3 spans 13 residues. The V end was cut by 2 bases, the J end by 1 base, with 6 bases between. The V gene's germline CDR1 is SGDLS and CDR2 YYNGEE.

CDR3 nucleotide sequence: TGTGCCAGCAGTGCCCTCCTGGGACAGCGATACACTGAAGCTTTCTTT. Translation gives CASSALLGQRYTEAFF. The rearrangement uses TRBV27 and TRBJ1-1; 7 nucleotides line up with TRBD1. This CDR3 spans 16 amino acids. Looked up from germline, CDR1 is MNHEY and CDR2 is SMNVEV (reference sequence). Trimming at V came to 5 bases and at J to 3 bases, leaving 12 bases not matched to a gene.

This clonotype occurred a few times. The V gene is TRBV27, the J gene TRBJ2-2, with TRBD1 matching over 9 bases. The germline V gene encodes CDR1 MNHEY and CDR2 SMNVEV (reference sequence). The CDR3 consists of 17 residues. Unmatched junction bases numbered 7, after V lost 0 bases and J lost 5 bases. CDR3 sequence: CASSLSPGQGVTGELFF. DNA of the CDR3: TGTGCCAGCAGTTTATCTCCGGGACAGGGAGTTACCGGGGAGCTGTTTTTT.